Listed below are T cell receptor beta chains from one sample, sequenced in a study of Ad26.COV2.S vaccination and SARS-CoV-2 variants. Assay used: immunoSEQ multiplex PCR; TCRdb lists only in-frame clones, some missing. The data hold 300,000 to 400,000 clones, with around four fifths observed a single time. Material: peripheral blood, obtained in a trial of Ad26.COV2.S vaccine versus placebo. The receptors stem from a person aged 18-60 years who received the Ad26.COV2.S COVID-19 vaccine or a placebo. The CDR3 runs from the conserved cysteine through the conserved F or W.

V gene: TRBV5-1; J gene: TRBJ2-5; CDR3 protein: CASSRGTTSETQYF
V gene: TRBV2; J gene: TRBJ1-4; CDR3 protein: CASSDTSLAGTRNEKLFF
V gene: TRBV9; J gene: TRBJ2-5; CDR3 protein: CASSGDTGSGETQYF
V gene: TRBV6-1; J gene: TRBJ1-1; CDR3 protein: CASSENGGITEAFF
V gene: TRBV5-8; J gene: TRBJ2-6; CDR3 protein: CASSLRTGGVSGANVLTF
V gene: TRBV18; J gene: TRBJ2-6; CDR3 protein: CASSPRGQGSSGANVLTF
V gene: TRBV27; J gene: TRBJ2-7; CDR3 protein: CASSLHGKTYEQYF
V gene: TRBV9; J gene: TRBJ1-3; CDR3 protein: CASSAVRAESSGNTIYF
V gene: TRBV28; J gene: TRBJ1-2; CDR3 protein: CASSSGGYGYTF
V gene: TRBV6-6; J gene: TRBJ2-7; CDR3 protein: CASSYGLQGDEQYF
V gene: TRBV5-1; J gene: TRBJ1-6; CDR3 protein: CASSSGITNYNSPLHF
V gene: TRBV9; J gene: TRBJ1-6; CDR3 protein: CASSVGGHSPLHF
V gene: TRBV4-1; J gene: TRBJ1-2; CDR3 protein: CASSQDPTGGYSGYTF
V gene: TRBV2; J gene: TRBJ1-1; CDR3 protein: CASRVQAVSQAEAFF
V gene: TRBV14; J gene: TRBJ2-7; CDR3 protein: CASSQVDYEQYF
V gene: TRBV3-1/TRBV3-2; J gene: TRBJ1-1; CDR3 protein: CASSEIPGNTEAFF
V gene: TRBV14; J gene: TRBJ1-3; CDR3 protein: CASSRDRERGNTIYF
V gene: TRBV18; J gene: TRBJ2-7; CDR3 protein: CASSRRTSGGGEQYF
V gene: TRBV30; J gene: TRBJ1-1; CDR3 protein: CAWSDGQGNTEAFF
V gene: TRBV10-3; J gene: TRBJ1-1; CDR3 protein: CAISQLSEAFF
V gene: TRBV2; J gene: TRBJ2-7; CDR3 protein: CASSSIAGVQQYF
V gene: TRBV25-1; J gene: TRBJ2-5; CDR3 protein: CASSVPGTTETQYF
V gene: TRBV5-1; J gene: TRBJ1-2; CDR3 protein: CASSLDPLAYGYTF
V gene: TRBV6-5; J gene: TRBJ1-4; CDR3 protein: CASSYSKGVEKLFF
V gene: TRBV19; J gene: TRBJ2-7; CDR3 protein: CASSISGPSDEQYF
V gene: TRBV5-1; J gene: TRBJ1-3; CDR3 protein: CASRPTLTGNTIYF
V gene: TRBV7-3; J gene: TRBJ2-2; CDR3 protein: CASSLNGGSDTGELFF
V gene: TRBV19; J gene: TRBJ2-7; CDR3 protein: CASSIGTAYEQYF
V gene: TRBV7-2; J gene: TRBJ2-1; CDR3 protein: CASSLVGGSYNEQFF
V gene: TRBV7-3; J gene: TRBJ1-2; CDR3 protein: CASSLRGDGHYGYTF
V gene: TRBV27; J gene: TRBJ2-7; CDR3 protein: CASSSFLPPYEQYF
V gene: TRBV5-4; J gene: TRBJ2-6; CDR3 protein: CASTLLAGANVLTF
V gene: TRBV7-9; J gene: TRBJ1-2; CDR3 protein: CASSDRRGAYGYTF
V gene: TRBV7-9; J gene: TRBJ2-7; CDR3 protein: CASTLGQGKSYEQYF
V gene: TRBV11-2; J gene: TRBJ2-3; CDR3 protein: CASSLPGRVSTDTQYF
V gene: TRBV7-3; J gene: TRBJ1-1; CDR3 protein: CASSLVMSTEAFF
V gene: TRBV6-5; J gene: TRBJ1-1; CDR3 protein: CASSYSDRNTEAFF
V gene: TRBV7-3; J gene: TRBJ2-1; CDR3 protein: CASSLTGLSYNEQFF
V gene: TRBV2; J gene: TRBJ2-3; CDR3 protein: CASSLYGQGADTQYF
V gene: TRBV20-1; J gene: TRBJ1-1; CDR3 protein: CSASYPPWGDSLNTEAFF
V gene: TRBV19; J gene: TRBJ2-7; CDR3 protein: CASSIVLTSGSYEQYF
V gene: TRBV11-3; J gene: TRBJ2-6; CDR3 protein: CASSYGVSGANVLTF
V gene: TRBV18; J gene: TRBJ1-4; CDR3 protein: CASSRNRDREEKLFF
V gene: TRBV3-1/TRBV3-2; J gene: TRBJ1-1; CDR3 protein: CASSHRGANTEAFF
V gene: TRBV27; J gene: TRBJ1-2; CDR3 protein: CASSLSDRVRYGYTF
V gene: TRBV7-2; J gene: TRBJ1-2; CDR3 protein: CASSLDRGDYGYTF
V gene: TRBV9; J gene: TRBJ2-1; CDR3 protein: CASSVVDFEQFF
V gene: TRBV3-1/TRBV3-2; J gene: TRBJ2-2; CDR3 protein: CASSQVGGPTGELFF
V gene: TRBV7-9; J gene: TRBJ2-7; CDR3 protein: CASTLPFGQGTSYEQYF
V gene: TRBV5-4; J gene: TRBJ2-1; CDR3 protein: CASSLKTAGNEQFF
V gene: TRBV6-1; J gene: TRBJ1-2; CDR3 protein: CASSEAGGLRGYTF
V gene: TRBV5-5; J gene: TRBJ1-4; CDR3 protein: CASSGEDREREKLFF
V gene: TRBV2; J gene: TRBJ1-2; CDR3 protein: CASRRVGASYGYTF
V gene: TRBV7-2; J gene: TRBJ2-7; CDR3 protein: CASSLSATSGYYEQYF
V gene: TRBV15; J gene: TRBJ1-4; CDR3 protein: CATSRGGGIATNEKLFF
V gene: TRBV7-8; J gene: TRBJ1-4; CDR3 protein: CASRREQGNEKLFF
V gene: TRBV7-9; J gene: TRBJ2-1; CDR3 protein: CASSPGGGYNEQFF
V gene: TRBV30; J gene: TRBJ1-6; CDR3 protein: CAWEDPLGHNSPLHF
V gene: TRBV4-1; J gene: TRBJ2-3; CDR3 protein: CASSQISTDTQYF
V gene: TRBV19; J gene: TRBJ1-3; CDR3 protein: CASSSLAQGQSNTIYF